This TCR beta chain was recorded in a study of CXCR4 blockade with PD-1 therapy in pancreatic cancer (dated by TCRdb to the late 2010s). Background on the whole study: Multiplex immunohistochemistry and TCRbeta immunosequencing of resected pancreatic ductal adenocarcinoma were combined in the study with ex vivo slice culture in which PD-1 and CXCR4 blockade were tested. Two geographically distinct regions were TCR-sequenced from each of roughly six tumors to assess intratumoral heterogeneity. Study-wide findings and limitations: A strong correlation was found between the frequency of an amino acid clone and the number of distinct nucleotide rearrangements encoding that clone, which suggests convergent selection driven by common tumor antigens. Although tumors showed clonal expansion, with a mean productive clonality of approximately 0.15 compared with roughly 0.046 in healthy blood, clonality was not correlated with survival. Only TCRbeta chains were sequenced, so true antigen-specificity overlap of convergent dominant clones remained unconfirmed pending paired alpha-beta single-cell sequencing.

TCRbeta CDR3 regions were immunosequenced from extracted DNA using the immunoSEQ Assay at Adaptive Biotechnologies. Per the authors' processing: To measure the absolute abundance of each unique TCRbeta CDR3, the sequences were collapsed and filtered. Clonality, calculated using only productive in-frame rearrangements, was defined as 1 minus Pielou's evenness. Regional overlap was evaluated by tracking the top 100 nucleotide rearrangements across paired samples, and paired versus unrelated samples were compared using the Morisita index. The immunoSEQ Rearrangement Details tool was used to assess convergence of nucleotide rearrangements onto identical amino acid sequences. This immuneACCESS table, as held by TCRdb, lists in-frame sequences with V and J called but not all clones. Of the missing ones, under half trace to an unresolved V gene in checked studies; the others have no known cause. The DNA gave D and trimming, while V, J and clone size come from that table. For this sample the table gives approximately 18,000 clones, of which around 72% were detected only once. Clones ranked in the top ten supply less than 6% of the sample.

With respect to this clone: The target of this receptor is not known. The input lacks base qualities; no much larger clone sits a single base away.

Via the germline V gene, CDR1 is KGHSH and CDR2 LQKENI. The CDR3 covers 15 residues, taking in both the cysteine and the phenylalanine. Left in the record is the CDR3 DNA by itself, 45 bases read in frame from the first base. V loses 3 bases of germline sequence and J loses 4 bases, and the interval between the two ends is 16 bases. None of the patients whose archived tumor blocks were used had received neoadjuvant therapy prior to resection. In the preserved-tissue arm of the study, approximately 30 surgical resection samples from 25 or so previously untreated pancreatic ductal adenocarcinoma patients were used. For the resection arm, DNA was extracted from ten 5-micron curls of FFPE tumor adjacent to the multiplex immunohistochemistry slide.

Here the chain combines TRBV18 and TRBJ2-7; the best D guess is TRBD2, with 5 bases matching. Sequencing was performed on tumor tissue. The TCR sequence derives from a human donor with pancreatic ductal adenocarcinoma. CDR3 region: CASSPQGSGVYEQYF. The DNA sequence is as follows: TGTGCCAGCTCACCCCAAGGGTCCGGGGTGTACGAGCAGTACTTC.